This TCR beta chain was captured by sequencing in a study of high-grade serous ovarian cancer treatment subgroups. General study findings and limits: Tumors within one patient showed repertoire similarity of roughly 0.1 to 0.85.

Clones were sequenced by immunoSEQ multiplex PCR, and TCRdb holds only the in-frame ones, with some missing. The sample yields some 4,200 clones, 78% seen once. The CDR3 totals 11 residues. Trimming shortened V by 2 bases and J by 6 bases, and 5 bases separated the two germline ends. The germline V gene has CDR1 GTSNPN and CDR2 SVGIG (reference sequence). Tumor samples were taken before definitive surgery or chemotherapy. Details on this clone: What it recognizes is unknown.

The chain combines TRBV30 with TRBJ1-3; D remains unclear. The sequenced sample consisted of tumor tissue. This clonotype was sampled from a human donor with high-grade serous ovarian cancer. This chain's CDR3 is CAWSRENTIYF. CDR3 bases: TGTGCCTGGAGTCGGGAAAACACCATATATTTT.